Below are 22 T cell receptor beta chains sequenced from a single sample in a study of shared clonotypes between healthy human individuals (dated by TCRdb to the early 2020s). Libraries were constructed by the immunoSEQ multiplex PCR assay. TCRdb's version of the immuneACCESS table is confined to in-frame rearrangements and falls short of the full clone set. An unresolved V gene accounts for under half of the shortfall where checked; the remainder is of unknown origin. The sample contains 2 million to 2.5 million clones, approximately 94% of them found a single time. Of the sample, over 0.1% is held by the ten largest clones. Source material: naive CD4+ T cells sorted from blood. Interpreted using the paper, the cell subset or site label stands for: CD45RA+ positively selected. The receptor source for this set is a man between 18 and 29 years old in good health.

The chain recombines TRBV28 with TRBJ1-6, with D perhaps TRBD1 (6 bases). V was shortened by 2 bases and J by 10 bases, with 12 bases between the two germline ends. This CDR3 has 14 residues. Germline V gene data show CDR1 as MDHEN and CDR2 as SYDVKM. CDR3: CASSLRGAGSPLHF. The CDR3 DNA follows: TGTGCCAGCAGTTTAAGGGGGGCTGGATCACCCCTCCACTTT.

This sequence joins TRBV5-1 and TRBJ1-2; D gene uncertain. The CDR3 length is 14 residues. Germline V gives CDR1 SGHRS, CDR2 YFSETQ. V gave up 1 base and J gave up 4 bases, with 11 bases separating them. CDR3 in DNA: TGCGCCAGCAGCTTGTCCGACCTAACCTATGGCTACACCTTC. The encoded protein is CASSLSDLTYGYTF.

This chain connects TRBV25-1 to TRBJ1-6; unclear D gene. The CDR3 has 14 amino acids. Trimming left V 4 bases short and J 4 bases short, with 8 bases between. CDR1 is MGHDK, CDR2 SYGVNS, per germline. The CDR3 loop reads CASSVDPYNSPLHF. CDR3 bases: TGTGCCAGCAGTGTGGATCCGTATAATTCACCCCTCCACTTT.

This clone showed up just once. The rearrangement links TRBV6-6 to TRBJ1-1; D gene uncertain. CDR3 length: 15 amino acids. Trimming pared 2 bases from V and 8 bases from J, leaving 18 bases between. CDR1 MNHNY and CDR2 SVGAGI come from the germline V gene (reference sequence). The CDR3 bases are TGTGCCAGCAGTTACCCGGGGTCTCAAGGTGAAGAAGCTTTCTTT. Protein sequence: CASSYPGSQGEEAFF.

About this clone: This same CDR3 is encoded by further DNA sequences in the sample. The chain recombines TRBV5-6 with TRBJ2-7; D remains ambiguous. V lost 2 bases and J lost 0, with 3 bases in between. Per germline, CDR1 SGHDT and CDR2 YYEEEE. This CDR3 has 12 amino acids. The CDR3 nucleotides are TGTGCCAGCAGCTTCACCTCCTACGAGCAGTACTTC. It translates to CASSFTSYEQYF. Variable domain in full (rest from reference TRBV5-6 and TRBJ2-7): DAGVTQSPTHLIKTRGQQVTLRCSPKSGHDTVSWYQQALGQGPQFIFQYYEEEERQRGNFPDRFSGHQFPNYSSELNVNALLLGDSALYLCASSFTSYEQYFGPGTRLTVT.

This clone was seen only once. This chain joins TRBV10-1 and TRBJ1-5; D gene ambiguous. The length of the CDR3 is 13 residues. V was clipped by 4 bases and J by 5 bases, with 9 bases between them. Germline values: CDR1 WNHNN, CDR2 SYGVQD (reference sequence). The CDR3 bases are TGCGCCAGCAGTGCGGCAGATGATCAGCCCCAGCATTTT. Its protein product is CASSAADDQPQHF.

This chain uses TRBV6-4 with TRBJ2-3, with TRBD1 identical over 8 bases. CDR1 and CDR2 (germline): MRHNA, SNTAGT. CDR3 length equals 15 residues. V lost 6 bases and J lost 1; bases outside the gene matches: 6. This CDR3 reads CASSRGTGRTDTQYF. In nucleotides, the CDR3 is TGTGCCAGCAGCCGGGGGACAGGCCGCACAGATACGCAGTATTTT.

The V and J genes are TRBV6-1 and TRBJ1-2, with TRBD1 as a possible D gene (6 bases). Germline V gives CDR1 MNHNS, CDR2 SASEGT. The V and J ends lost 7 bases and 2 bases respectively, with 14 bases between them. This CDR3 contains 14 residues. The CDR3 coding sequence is TGTGCCAGCACAGGGGCACGAGAGAACTATGGCTACACCTTC. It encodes CASTGARENYGYTF.

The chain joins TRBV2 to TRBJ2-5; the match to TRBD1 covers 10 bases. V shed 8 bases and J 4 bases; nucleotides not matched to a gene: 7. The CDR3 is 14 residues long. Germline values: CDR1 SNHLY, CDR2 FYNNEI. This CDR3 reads CASGAGTGVETQYF. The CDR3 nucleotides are TGTGCCAGCGGGGCCGGGACAGGGGTAGAGACCCAGTACTTC.

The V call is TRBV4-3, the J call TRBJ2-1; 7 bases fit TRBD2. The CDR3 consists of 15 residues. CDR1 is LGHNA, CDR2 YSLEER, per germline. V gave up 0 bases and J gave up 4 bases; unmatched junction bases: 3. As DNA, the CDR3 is TGCGCCAGCAGCCAAGAACCTAGCGGTTACAATGAGCAGTTCTTC. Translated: CASSQEPSGYNEQFF.

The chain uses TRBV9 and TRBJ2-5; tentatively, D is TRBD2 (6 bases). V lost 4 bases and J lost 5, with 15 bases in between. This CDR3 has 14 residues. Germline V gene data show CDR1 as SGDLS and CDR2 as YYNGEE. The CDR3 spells CASSPLAGRETQYF. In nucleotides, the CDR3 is TGTGCCAGCAGCCCTCTGGCAGGGAGGGAGACCCAGTACTTC.

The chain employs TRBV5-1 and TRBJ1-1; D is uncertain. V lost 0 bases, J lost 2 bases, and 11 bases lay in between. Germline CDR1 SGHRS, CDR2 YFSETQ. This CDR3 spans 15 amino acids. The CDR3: CASSLERQTNTEAFF. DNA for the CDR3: TGCGCCAGCAGCTTGGAACGGCAGACCAACACTGAAGCTTTCTTT.

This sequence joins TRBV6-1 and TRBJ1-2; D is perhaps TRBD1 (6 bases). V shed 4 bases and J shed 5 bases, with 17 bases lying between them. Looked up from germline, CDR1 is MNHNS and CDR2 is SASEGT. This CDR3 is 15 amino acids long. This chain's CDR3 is CASSGGNRAEYGYTF. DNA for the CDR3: TGTGCCAGCAGTGGGGGCAACAGGGCTGAGTATGGCTACACCTTC.

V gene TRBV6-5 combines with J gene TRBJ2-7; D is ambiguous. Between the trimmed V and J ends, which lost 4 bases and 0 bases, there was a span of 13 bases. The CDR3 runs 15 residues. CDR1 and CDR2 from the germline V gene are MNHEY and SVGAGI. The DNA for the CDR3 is TGTGCCAGCAGTTCCTCGACATCCCCCTCCTACGAGCAGTACTTC. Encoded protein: CASSSSTSPSYEQYF.

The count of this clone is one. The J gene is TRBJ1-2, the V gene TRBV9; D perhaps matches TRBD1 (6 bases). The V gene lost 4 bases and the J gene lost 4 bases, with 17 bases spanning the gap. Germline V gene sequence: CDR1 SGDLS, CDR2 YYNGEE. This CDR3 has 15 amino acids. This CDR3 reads CASSPQGTFAYGYTF. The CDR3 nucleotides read TGTGCCAGCAGCCCGCAGGGGACCTTCGCCTATGGCTACACCTTC. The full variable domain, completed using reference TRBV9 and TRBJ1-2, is DSGVTQTPKHLITATGQRVTLRCSPRSGDLSVYWYQQSLDQGLQFLIQYYNGEERAKGNILERFSAQQFPDLHSELNLSSLELGDSALYFCASSPQGTFAYGYTFGSGTRLTVV.

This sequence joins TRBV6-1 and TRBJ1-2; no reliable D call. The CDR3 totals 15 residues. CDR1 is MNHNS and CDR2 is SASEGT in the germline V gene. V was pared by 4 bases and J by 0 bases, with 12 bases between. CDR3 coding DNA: TGTGCCAGCAGTGGGTCCCATGGAGCTAACTATGGCTACACCTTC. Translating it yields CASSGSHGANYGYTF.

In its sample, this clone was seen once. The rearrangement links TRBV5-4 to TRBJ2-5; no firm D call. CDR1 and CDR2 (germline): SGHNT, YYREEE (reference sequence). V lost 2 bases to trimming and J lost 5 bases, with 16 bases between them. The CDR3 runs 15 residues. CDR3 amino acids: CASSLITGPGETQYF. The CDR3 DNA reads TGTGCCAGCAGCTTAATTACCGGGCCCGGGGAGACCCAGTACTTC.

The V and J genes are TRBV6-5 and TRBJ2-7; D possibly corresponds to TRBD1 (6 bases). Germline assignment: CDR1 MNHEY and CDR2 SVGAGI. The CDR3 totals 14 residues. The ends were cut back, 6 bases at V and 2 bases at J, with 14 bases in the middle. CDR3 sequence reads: CASRRTGQTYEQYF. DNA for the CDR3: TGTGCCAGCAGACGAACAGGGCAGACCTACGAGCAGTACTTC.

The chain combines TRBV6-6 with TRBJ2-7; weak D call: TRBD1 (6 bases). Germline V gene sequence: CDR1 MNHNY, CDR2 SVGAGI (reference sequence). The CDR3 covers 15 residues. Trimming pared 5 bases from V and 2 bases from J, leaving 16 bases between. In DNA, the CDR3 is TGTGCCAGCAGTCACCGGGACACAGAAACCTACGAGCAGTACTTC. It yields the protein CASSHRDTETYEQYF.

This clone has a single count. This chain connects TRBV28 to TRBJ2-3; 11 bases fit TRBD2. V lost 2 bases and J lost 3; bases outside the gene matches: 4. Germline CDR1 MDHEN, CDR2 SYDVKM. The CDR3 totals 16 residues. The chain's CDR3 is CASSLALAGGTDTQYF. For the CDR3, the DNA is TGTGCCAGCAGTTTAGCCTTAGCGGGAGGGACAGATACGCAGTATTTT. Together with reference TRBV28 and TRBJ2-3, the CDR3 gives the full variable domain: DVKVTQSSRYLVKRTGEKVFLECVQDMDHENMFWYRQDPGLGLRLIYFSYDVKMKEKGDIPEGYSVSREKKERFSLILESASTNQTSMYLCASSLALAGGTDTQYFGPGTRLTVL.

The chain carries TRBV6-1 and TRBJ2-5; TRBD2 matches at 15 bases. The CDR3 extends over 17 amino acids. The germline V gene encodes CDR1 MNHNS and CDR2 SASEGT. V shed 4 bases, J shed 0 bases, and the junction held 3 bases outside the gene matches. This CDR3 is CASSGGLAGGHQETQYF. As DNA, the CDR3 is TGTGCCAGCAGTGGAGGACTAGCGGGGGGGCACCAAGAGACCCAGTACTTC.

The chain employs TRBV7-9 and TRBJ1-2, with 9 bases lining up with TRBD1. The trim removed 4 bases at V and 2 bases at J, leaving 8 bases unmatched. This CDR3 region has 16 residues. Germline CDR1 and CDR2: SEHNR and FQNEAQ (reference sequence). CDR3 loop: CASSSGQGVSNYGYTF. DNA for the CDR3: TGTGCCAGCAGCTCGGGACAGGGCGTTTCCAACTATGGCTACACCTTC.